A single sample is the source of the 13 T cell receptor beta chains below, sequenced in a study of cytomegalovirus exposure and HLA in healthy donors (dated by TCRdb to about 2017). Library preparation used the immunoSEQ multiplex PCR assay. A mixture of 60 forward primers for TCR Vbeta segments and 13 reverse primers for TCR Jbeta segments was used in the multiplex PCR. TCRdb obtained this table from immuneACCESS and retained in-frame rearrangements with V and J assigned. These tables miss some clones; where compared with another copy, unresolved V genes account for less than half of the shortfall, and the remainder is unexplained. The sample profile shows roughly 200,000 clones; around 86% of them were found once. Around 1.5% of the sample is in the top ten clones. The material sequenced was PBMCs. The origin of the receptors is a man aged 45-65 years in good health and CMV-seronegative.

This clone was observed once. The chain uses TRBV11-2 and TRBJ1-2, with D tentatively TRBD1 (5 bases). Trimming stripped 6 bases from V and 7 bases from J, with 27 bases between. This CDR3 region has 17 residues. Germline CDR1 reads SGHAT; CDR2 reads FQNNGV. The CDR3 reads CASRPNRPTKITSGYTF. CDR3 in DNA: TGTGCCAGCAGACCGAACAGGCCCACAAAAATAACGAGTGGCTACACCTTC.

The chain uses TRBV5-1 and TRBJ2-5; 11 bases match TRBD2. V lost 4 bases to trimming and J lost 0 bases; unmatched junction nucleotides: 5. The germline gives CDR1 SGHRS, CDR2 YFSETQ. The CDR3 spans 16 residues. CDR3 coding DNA: TGCGCCAGCAGCCGACGACTAGCGGGGCACCAAGAGACCCAGTACTTC. Its protein is CASSRRLAGHQETQYF. Based on the CDR3 plus reference TRBV5-1 and TRBJ2-5, the full variable domain is KAGVTQTPRYLIKTRGQQVTLSCSPISGHRSVSWYQQTPGQGLQFLFEYFSETQRNKGNFPGRFSGRQFSNSRSEMNVSTLELGDSALYLCASSRRLAGHQETQYFGPGTRLLVL.

The rearrangement links TRBV7-3 to TRBJ2-3; 7 bases are shared with TRBD1. In germline, CDR1 is SGHTA, CDR2 FQGTGA. This CDR3 is built from 14 residues. The V and J ends lost 2 bases and 5 bases, in that order; junction bases with no gene match: 4. CDR3 coding DNA: TGTGCCAGCAGCTTACCCGCAGGGGGAGATACGCAGTATTTT. It yields the protein CASSLPAGGDTQYF.

The chain uses TRBV7-8 and TRBJ1-1, with 8 bases aligning to TRBD1. This CDR3 comprises 16 residues. The V and J ends lost 4 bases and 1 base, in that order; junction bases with no gene match: 8. Germline assignment: CDR1 SGHVS and CDR2 FQNEAQ. CDR3 DNA: TGTGCCAGCAGCTCACCAGGGGGCCTTGGGAACACTGAAGCTTTCTTT. Its translation is CASSSPGGLGNTEAFF.

A single count supports this clone. The chain recombines TRBV4-3 with TRBJ1-4; D uncertain. The germline V gene encodes CDR1 LGHNA and CDR2 YSLEER. This CDR3 contains 13 residues. With 1 base removed from V and 8 bases from J, the gap between germline ends came to 8 bases. The CDR3 here is CASSQVFGEKLFF. The CDR3 DNA follows: TGCGCCAGCAGCCAAGTCTTCGGGGAAAAACTGTTTTTT.

This sequence joins TRBV5-1 and TRBJ1-2; 10 bases map to TRBD1. Germline-derived CDR1 and CDR2 are SGHRS and YFSETQ. The CDR3 runs 14 residues. The trim removed 4 bases at V and 4 bases at J, leaving 4 bases unmatched. CDR3 nucleotides: TGCGCCAGCAGCCCGGGACAGGGGACCTATGGCTACACCTTC. It specifies CASSPGQGTYGYTF.

In its sample, this clone was seen a few times. The chain employs TRBV4-1 and TRBJ1-5; D gene uncertain. The germline V and J ends were trimmed by 0 bases and 4 bases, with 16 bases remaining between them. The CDR3 runs to 17 residues. From germline, CDR1 is MGHRA and CDR2 YSYEKL. CDR3 residues: CASSQEAGRTRNQPQHF. Here the CDR3 DNA reads TGCGCCAGCAGCCAAGAGGCGGGTAGGACGCGGAATCAGCCCCAGCATTTT.

The chain has TRBV9 and TRBJ1-3; D is perhaps TRBD1 (5 bases). The V end was cut by 3 bases, the J end by 2 bases, with 18 bases between. The germline V gene encodes CDR1 SGDLS and CDR2 YYNGEE. The CDR3 contains 17 residues. CDR3 bases: TGTGCCAGCAGCGGACCTCAAAGGACGACAGCTGGAAACACCATATATTTT. This sequence encodes CASSGPQRTTAGNTIYF. Complete variable domain (other parts from reference TRBV9 and TRBJ1-3): DSGVTQTPKHLITATGQRVTLRCSPRSGDLSVYWYQQSLDQGLQFLIQYYNGEERAKGNILERFSAQQFPDLHSELNLSSLELGDSALYFCASSGPQRTTAGNTIYFGEGSWLTVV.

This sequence joins TRBV6-5 and TRBJ2-5; D uncertain. The CDR3 sequence is 14 residues long. The V gene lost 3 bases and the J gene lost 2 bases, with 10 bases spanning the gap. CDR1 is MNHEY, CDR2 SVGAGI, per germline. This CDR3 reads CASSYWREQETQYF. The CDR3, as DNA: TGTGCCAGCAGTTATTGGAGAGAACAAGAGACCCAGTACTTC.

This clone has only a few counts. V and J are TRBV2 and TRBJ1-1; 8 bases are shared with TRBD1. This CDR3 region has 15 residues. CDR1 SNHLY and CDR2 FYNNEI come from the germline V gene. The J segment lost 3 bases and the V segment lost 6 bases, leaving 9 bases of the junction unmatched. This chain's CDR3 is CASSFRTGPYTEAFF. CDR3 in DNA: TGTGCCAGCAGCTTCCGGACAGGGCCGTACACTGAAGCTTTCTTT.

This sequence joins TRBV5-1 and TRBJ1-1; a possible D gene is TRBD1 (6 bases). The CDR3 length is 14 residues. The germline gives CDR1 SGHRS, CDR2 YFSETQ. Trimming took 4 bases from V and 1 from J, leaving 11 bases between them. As DNA, the CDR3 is TGCGCCAGCAGCCCAGGGGTATCGAACACTGAAGCTTTCTTT. Translation gives CASSPGVSNTEAFF.

In this sample, this clone turned up once. V gene TRBV6-5 combines with J gene TRBJ2-5, with no clear D. This CDR3 spans 16 amino acids. V lost 4 bases, J lost 2 bases, and 17 bases lay in between. Germline CDR1 is MNHEY and CDR2 is SVGAGI. The CDR3: CASSSHSPTDQETQYF. In DNA form, the CDR3 reads TGTGCCAGCAGTTCACACAGCCCGACGGATCAAGAGACCCAGTACTTC.

The genes are TRBV7-2 and TRBJ2-1, with TRBD2 identical over 8 bases. The germline V gene has CDR1 SGHTA and CDR2 FQGNSA. With 6 bases clipped from V and 0 bases from J, the junction kept 10 bases outside the gene matches. This CDR3 region has 17 residues. The CDR3 reads CASRLTRGGSSYNEQFF. The CDR3 bases are TGTGCCAGCAGACTAACCCGGGGGGGAAGCTCCTACAATGAGCAGTTCTTC.